The present T cell receptor (beta chain) was sequenced within a study of T cell changes during pregnancy in multiple sclerosis. Generated by immunoSEQ multiplex PCR, the TCRdb table keeps only in-frame clones and is missing some. The sample has about 83,000 clones; about 95% are singletons. Sequenced here: peripheral blood, sampled in the second trimester of pregnancy. The origin of this receptor is a female donor with multiple sclerosis, enrolled in a pregnancy study.

CDR3 sequence reads: CAISTSLNTEAFF. DNA of the CDR3: TGTGCCATCAGCACCAGTCTGAACACTGAAGCTTTCTTT. V usage is TRBV10-3 and J usage is TRBJ1-1; D unclear. Germline values: CDR1 ENHRY, CDR2 SYGVKD. Trimming stripped 6 bases from V and 0 bases from J, with 8 bases between. The CDR3 consists of 13 residues.